The clone carrying this T cell receptor (beta chain) has a handful of counts. Antigen unknown. This sample stems from a study of CD8+ T cells in alopecia areata. Germline V gene lookup returns CDR1 SGHDT and CDR2 YYEEEE. V gave up 4 bases and J gave up 2 bases; unmatched junction bases: 9. This CDR3 is built from 17 residues. CD4+ cells belonging to roughly 5 patients, who were in the biomarker study, were further sorted into CD25+CD127- cells. The authors sorted CD4+ and CD8+ T cells from PBMCs. Extraction of RNA preceded its reverse transcription into cDNA, which served as the sequencing template. Profiling relied on immunoSEQ multiplex PCR, and the TCRdb table lists in-frame clones only, not all of them. The sample carries roughly 20,000 clones, around 62% recorded once. Study-wide points: With patients, TCR sharing proved less clear than in mice, a difference possibly related to HLA.

This chain joins TRBV5-6 and TRBJ2-6; 7 bases map to TRBD1. Sequences were obtained from CD4+ Tregs sorted from blood. The receptor was derived from a human donor with alopecia areata. CDR3 region: CASSPGQVVAGANVLTF. CDR3 nucleotides: TGTGCCAGCAGCCCTGGACAGGTAGTTGCTGGGGCCAACGTCCTGACTTTC.